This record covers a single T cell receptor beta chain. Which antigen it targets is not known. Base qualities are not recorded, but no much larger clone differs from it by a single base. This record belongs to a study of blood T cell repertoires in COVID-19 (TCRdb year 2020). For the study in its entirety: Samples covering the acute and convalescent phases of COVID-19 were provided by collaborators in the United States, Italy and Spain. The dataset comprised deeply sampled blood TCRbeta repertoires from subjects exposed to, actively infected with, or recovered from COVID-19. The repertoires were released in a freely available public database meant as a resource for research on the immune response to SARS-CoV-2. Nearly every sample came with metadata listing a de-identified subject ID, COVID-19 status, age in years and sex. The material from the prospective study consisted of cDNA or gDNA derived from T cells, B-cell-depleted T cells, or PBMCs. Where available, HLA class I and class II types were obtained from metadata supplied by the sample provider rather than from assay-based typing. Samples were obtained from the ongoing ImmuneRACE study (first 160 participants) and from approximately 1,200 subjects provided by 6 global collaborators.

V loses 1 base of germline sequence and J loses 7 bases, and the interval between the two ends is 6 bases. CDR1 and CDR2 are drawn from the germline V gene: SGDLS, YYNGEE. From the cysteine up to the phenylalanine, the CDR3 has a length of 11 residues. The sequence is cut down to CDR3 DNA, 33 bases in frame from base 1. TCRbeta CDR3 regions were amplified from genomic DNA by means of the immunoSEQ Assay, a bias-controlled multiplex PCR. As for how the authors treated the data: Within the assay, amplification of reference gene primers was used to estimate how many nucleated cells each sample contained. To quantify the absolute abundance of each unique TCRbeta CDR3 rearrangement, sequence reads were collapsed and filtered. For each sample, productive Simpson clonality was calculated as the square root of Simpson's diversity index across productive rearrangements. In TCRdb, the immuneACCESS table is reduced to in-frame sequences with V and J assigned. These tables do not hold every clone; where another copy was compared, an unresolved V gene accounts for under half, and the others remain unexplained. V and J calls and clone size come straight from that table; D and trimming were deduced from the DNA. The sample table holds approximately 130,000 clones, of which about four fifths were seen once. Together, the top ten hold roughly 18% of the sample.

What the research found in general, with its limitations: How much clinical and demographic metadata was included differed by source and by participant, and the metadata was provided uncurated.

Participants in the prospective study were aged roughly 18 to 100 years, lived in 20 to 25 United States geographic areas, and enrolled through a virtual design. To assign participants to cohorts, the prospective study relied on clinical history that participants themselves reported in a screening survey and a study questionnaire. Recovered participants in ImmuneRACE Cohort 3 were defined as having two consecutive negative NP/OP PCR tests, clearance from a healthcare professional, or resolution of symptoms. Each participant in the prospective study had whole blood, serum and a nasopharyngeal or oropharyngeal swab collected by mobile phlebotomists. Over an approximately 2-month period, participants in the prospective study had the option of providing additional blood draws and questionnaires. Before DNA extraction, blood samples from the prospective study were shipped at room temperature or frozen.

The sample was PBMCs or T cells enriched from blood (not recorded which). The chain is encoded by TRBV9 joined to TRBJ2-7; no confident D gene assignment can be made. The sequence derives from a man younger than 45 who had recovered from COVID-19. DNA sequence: TGTGCCAGCAGCGTAACGGGTGAGCAGTACTTC. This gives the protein CASSVTGEQYF.